These 26 T cell receptor beta chains share one sample of origin, sequenced in a study of blood T cell repertoires in COVID-19. Assay used: immunoSEQ multiplex PCR; TCRdb lists only in-frame clones, some missing. Of about 140,000 clones listed, approximately 84% are singletons. The sequenced sample consisted of peripheral blood. These receptor sequences come from a human donor in a cohort sampled during active COVID-19.

This rearrangement joins TRBV28 to TRBJ1-5, with 7 bases lining up with TRBD1. The CDR3 totals 15 residues. Germline V gives CDR1 MDHEN, CDR2 SYDVKM. Trimming removed 3 bases from V and 7 bases from J; junction bases left unmatched: 9. The CDR3 protein is CASSFQGGFGQPQHF. Here the CDR3 DNA reads TGTGCCAGCAGTTTTCAGGGGGGTTTCGGGCAGCCCCAGCATTTT.

The chain combines TRBV18 with TRBJ1-5; possible D gene TRBD1, 6 bases. The V end was cut by 6 bases, the J end by 3 bases, with 18 bases between. The germline V gene encodes CDR1 KGHSH and CDR2 LQKENI. The CDR3 loop spans 16 amino acids. CDR3 nucleotides: TGTGCCAGCTCCCGGGACCCGACAGGATTCAATCAGCCCCAGCATTTT. It specifies CASSRDPTGFNQPQHF. The full variable domain, its missing parts supplied by reference TRBV18 and TRBJ1-5, is NAGVMQNPRHLVRRRGQEARLRCSPMKGHSHVYWYRQLPEEGLKFMVYLQKENIIDESGMPKERFSAEFPKEGPSILRIQQVVRGDSAAYFCASSRDPTGFNQPQHFGDGTRLSIL.

The rearrangement uses TRBV7-3 and TRBJ1-3; no firm D call. Trimming shortened V by 2 bases and J by 0 bases, and 11 bases separated the two germline ends. Looked up from germline, CDR1 is SGHTA and CDR2 is FQGTGA. The CDR3 extends over 16 amino acids. In nucleotides, the CDR3 is TGTGCCAGCAGCTTAGGTGTACCGGGCTCTGGAAACACCATATATTTT. This translates into CASSLGVPGSGNTIYF.

The chain combines TRBV6-5 with TRBJ1-1; 7 bases map to TRBD1. The CDR3 contains 13 residues. V dropped 8 bases and J dropped 1; count of bases not matched to a gene: 4. Germline CDR1 and CDR2: MNHEY and SVGAGI. CDR3 nucleotide sequence: TGTGCCAGCGGCCGGACAGGGAACACTGAAGCTTTCTTT. Amino acid sequence: CASGRTGNTEAFF.

This clone was observed once. CDR3 sequence (DNA): TGTGCCAGCGAAAGCAGGGCTAACAATGAGCAGTTCTTC. Translated, it gives CASESRANNEQFF. The rearrangement joins TRBV6-5 to TRBJ2-1, with a possible D match to TRBD1 (5 bases). V was cut by 8 bases and J by 5 bases, with 13 bases left in between. Per the germline V gene, CDR1 is MNHEY and CDR2 is SVGAGI. This CDR3 has 13 amino acids.

V is TRBV2 and J is TRBJ1-5; D unclear. The CDR3 runs to 13 residues. The germline gives CDR1 SNHLY, CDR2 FYNNEI. V was trimmed by 4 bases and J by 5 bases, leaving 9 bases between them. Here the CDR3 DNA reads TGTGCCAGCAGTGGCAGGTATGATCAGCCCCAGCATTTT. It yields the protein CASSGRYDQPQHF.

This sequence joins TRBV7-2 and TRBJ2-6; D is uncertain. This CDR3 contains 17 residues. Germline loops: CDR1 SGHTA, CDR2 FQGNSA. The V and J ends lost 5 bases and 0 bases respectively, with 14 bases between them. The CDR3 here is CASSPSNYGSGANVLTF. The CDR3 region has the DNA TGTGCCAGCAGCCCCTCCAACTATGGCTCTGGGGCCAACGTCCTGACTTTC.

This clone was seen a single time. The V and J genes are TRBV15 and TRBJ2-3; 15 bases agree with TRBD2. The germline CDR1 and CDR2 sequences are LNHNV and YYDKDF (reference sequence). This CDR3 contains 16 residues. Trimming cost V 1 base and J 6 bases; bases outside gene matches: 2. CDR3 in DNA: TGTGCCACCAGCAGAGGGACTAGCGGGGGGGTGGATACGCAGTATTTT. Its protein product is CATSRGTSGGVDTQYF.

This rearrangement joins TRBV19 to TRBJ1-5; 9 bases are a match to TRBD1. J gave up 4 bases and V 7 bases, and 8 bases lay outside the gene matches. The germline V gene has CDR1 LNHDA and CDR2 SQIVND (reference sequence). The CDR3 has 15 residues. The DNA of the CDR3 is TGTGCCAGTACCCGACAGGGGGTATGGAATCAGCCCCAGCATTTT. Translated, it gives CASTRQGVWNQPQHF.

This rearrangement joins TRBV2 to TRBJ1-1; 7 nucleotides agree with TRBD1. The CDR3 loop spans 14 amino acids. Germline values: CDR1 SNHLY, CDR2 FYNNEI. Trimming took 6 bases from V and 0 from J; bases not matched to a gene: 4. CDR3 region: CASRYGTVNTEAFF. CDR3 in DNA: TGTGCCAGCAGATACGGGACAGTGAACACTGAAGCTTTCTTT. Full variable domain (outside the CDR3, taken from reference TRBV2 and TRBJ1-1): EPEVTQTPSHQVTQMGQEVILRCVPISNHLYFYWYRQILGQKVEFLVSFYNNEISEKSEIFDDQFSVERPDGSNFTLKIRSTKLEDSAMYFCASRYGTVNTEAFFGQGTRLTVV.

The chain joins TRBV5-1 to TRBJ1-1, with 7 bases aligning to TRBD1. This CDR3 is built from 14 residues. Germline V gives CDR1 SGHRS, CDR2 YFSETQ. The V gene end was trimmed by 2 bases and the J gene end by 2 bases; junction bases not matched to a gene: 3. In DNA form, the CDR3 reads TGCGCCAGCAGCTTTACAGGGGAAAACACTGAAGCTTTCTTT. Amino acid sequence: CASSFTGENTEAFF. The full variable domain, its missing parts supplied by reference TRBV5-1 and TRBJ1-1, is KAGVTQTPRYLIKTRGQQVTLSCSPISGHRSVSWYQQTPGQGLQFLFEYFSETQRNKGNFPGRFSGRQFSNSRSEMNVSTLELGDSALYLCASSFTGENTEAFFGQGTRLTVV.

The V gene is TRBV19, the J gene TRBJ1-1, with 9 bases identical to TRBD1. This CDR3 contains 15 residues. The trim removed 7 bases at V and 0 bases at J, leaving 6 bases unmatched. Germline assignment: CDR1 LNHDA and CDR2 SQIVND (reference sequence). The CDR3 is CASIRTGAVNTEAFF. DNA for the CDR3: TGTGCCAGTATCAGGACAGGGGCCGTGAACACTGAAGCTTTCTTT.

This chain connects TRBV7-3 to TRBJ2-3; tentatively, D is TRBD2 (6 bases). The germline V and J ends were trimmed by 5 bases and 2 bases, with 11 bases remaining between them. The germline CDR1 and CDR2 sequences are SGHTA and FQGTGA. The CDR3 has 14 residues. The CDR3 reads CASSAGLHTDTQYF. CDR3 DNA: TGTGCCAGCAGCGCGGGACTCCACACAGATACGCAGTATTTT.

The chain uses TRBV4-2 and TRBJ1-5; 7 nucleotides match TRBD1. The CDR3 covers 14 residues. CDR1 is LGHNA and CDR2 is YNFKEQ in the germline V gene. V dropped 0 bases and J dropped 4; count of bases not matched to a gene: 0. This CDR3 is CASSQDRGNQPQHF. The CDR3 coding sequence is TGTGCCAGCAGCCAAGACAGGGGGAATCAGCCCCAGCATTTT.

The chain combines TRBV5-1 with TRBJ1-1; maybe TRBD1 (6 bases). The CDR3 is made up of 15 amino acids. V lost 0 bases and J lost 3, with 12 bases in between. Germline V gene data show CDR1 as SGHRS and CDR2 as YFSETQ. Here the CDR3 DNA reads TGCGCCAGCAGCTTGGACAGGGCGAGAGACACTGAAGCTTTCTTT. Translating gives CASSLDRARDTEAFF.

The V gene is TRBV2, the J gene TRBJ2-5, with a possible D match to TRBD1 (5 bases). Deletions cut 7 bases from V and 5 bases from J, with 11 bases between. The CDR3 contains 12 residues. Germline values: CDR1 SNHLY, CDR2 FYNNEI. This CDR3 is CASIRAWETQYF. The CDR3 nucleotides read TGTGCCAGCATCAGGGCGTGGGAGACCCAGTACTTC.

The chain recombines TRBV5-6 with TRBJ1-4; TRBD1 matches 7 bases. The CDR3 contains 14 residues. Losses at the gene ends were 4 bases for V and 4 bases for J; bases not matched to a gene: 4. CDR1 SGHDT and CDR2 YYEEEE come from the germline V gene. The CDR3: CASSRDSLNEKLFF. As DNA, the CDR3 is TGTGCCAGCAGCAGGGACAGCCTTAATGAAAAACTGTTTTTT.

The gene calls are TRBV28 and TRBJ2-2; TRBD2 is a possible D gene (7 bases). Deletions cut 7 bases from V and 4 bases from J, with 16 bases between. The germline V gene encodes CDR1 MDHEN and CDR2 SYDVKM. The CDR3 has 15 amino acids. CDR3 bases: TGTGCCAGCACCCCTGGGGGAGGGGGCACCGGGGAGCTGTTTTTT. Amino acids: CASTPGGGGTGELFF.

This clone was counted between two and nine times. This rearrangement joins TRBV25-1 to TRBJ2-1; no definite D call. This CDR3 has 15 residues. Looked up from germline, CDR1 is MGHDK and CDR2 is SYGVNS. The ends were cut back, 1 base at V and 6 bases at J, with 13 bases in the middle. CDR3 residues: CASSELRGDLNEQFF. Here the CDR3 DNA reads TGTGCCAGCAGTGAATTACGAGGAGACCTCAATGAGCAGTTCTTC.

The chain recombines TRBV4-2 with TRBJ1-4, with unresolved D. V lost 1 base and J 0 bases, leaving 15 bases between the germline ends. The germline CDR1 and CDR2 sequences are LGHNA and YNFKEQ. The CDR3 consists of 18 residues. CDR3 protein: CASSQGSSAATTNEKLFF. Here the CDR3 DNA reads TGTGCCAGCAGCCAAGGCAGCTCCGCGGCTACAACTAATGAAAAACTGTTTTTT.

V usage is TRBV7-2 and J usage is TRBJ1-4, with 8 bases lining up with TRBD1. The length of the CDR3 is 15 residues. The V segment lost 5 bases and the J segment 7 bases; nucleotides outside the gene matches: 9. CDR1 SGHTA and CDR2 FQGNSA come from the germline V gene. The CDR3 spells CASSTWSGGGEKLFF. CDR3 sequence (DNA): TGTGCCAGCAGCACCTGGTCAGGGGGCGGTGAAAAACTGTTTTTT. Full variable domain (rest looked up from reference TRBV7-2 and TRBJ1-4): GAGVSQSPSNKVTEKGKDVELRCDPISGHTALYWYRQSLGQGLEFLIYFQGNSAPDKSGLPSDRFSAERTGGSVSTLTIQRTQQEDSAVYLCASSTWSGGGEKLFFGSGTQLSVL.

The count of this clone is one. The gene calls are TRBV25-1 and TRBJ2-3, with 8 bases aligning to TRBD2. V dropped 2 bases and J dropped 1; count of bases not matched to a gene: 5. The CDR3 totals 16 residues. Germline loops: CDR1 MGHDK, CDR2 SYGVNS. CDR3 in amino acids: CASSERRRGGTDTQYF. CDR3 bases: TGTGCCAGCAGTGAACGGCGGCGGGGGGGCACAGATACGCAGTATTTT.

This clone was found many times. CDR3 amino acids: CASSLLATLGTGMNTEAFF. The DNA of the CDR3 is TGTGCCAGCAGCTTATTGGCTACCCTTGGGACAGGGATGAACACTGAAGCTTTCTTT. The V and J genes are TRBV7-9 and TRBJ1-1; 9 bases align to TRBD1. The V segment lost 2 bases and the J segment 0 bases; nucleotides outside the gene matches: 13. This CDR3 contains 19 residues. The germline V gene encodes CDR1 SEHNR and CDR2 FQNEAQ (reference sequence). Combining the CDR3 with reference TRBV7-9 and TRBJ1-1 gives the whole variable domain DTGVSQNPRHKITKRGQNVTFRCDPISEHNRLYWYRQTLGQGPEFLTYFQNEAQLEKSRLLSDRFSAERPKGSFSTLEIQRTEQGDSAMYLCASSLLATLGTGMNTEAFFGQGTRLTVV.

J is TRBJ2-3 and V is TRBV11-2; tentative D call: TRBD2 (6 bases). V was clipped by 2 bases and J by 1 base, with 10 bases between them. The CDR3 spans 15 residues. CDR1 and CDR2 (germline): SGHAT, FQNNGV. CDR3 in DNA: TGTGCCAGCAGCTTACGGGACTTACGCACAGATACGCAGTATTTT. Amino acid sequence: CASSLRDLRTDTQYF. The variable domain in full, completed from reference TRBV11-2 and TRBJ2-3, reads EAGVAQSPRYKIIEKRQSVAFWCNPISGHATLYWYQQILGQGPKLLIQFQNNGVVDDSQLPKDRFSAERLKGVDSTLKIQPAKLEDSAVYLCASSLRDLRTDTQYFGPGTRLTVL.

V and J are TRBV6-5 and TRBJ2-3, with D unresolved. Germline lookup yields CDR1 MNHEY and CDR2 SVGAGI. V shed 7 bases and J shed 0 bases, with 14 bases lying between them. The CDR3 has 15 amino acids. In DNA, the CDR3 is TGTGCCAGCAAACCTTCAGTTGCTAGCACAGATACGCAGTATTTT. Amino acid sequence: CASKPSVASTDTQYF.

CDR3 sequence: CASSKAGTVKSGEQYF. CDR3 nucleotide sequence: TGTGCCAGTAGTAAAGCCGGGACAGTAAAATCGGGCGAGCAGTACTTC. The chain couples TRBV19 to TRBJ2-7; 7 bases align to TRBD1. V lost 4 bases and J lost 6; bases outside the gene matches: 15. Germline V gives CDR1 LNHDA, CDR2 SQIVND (reference sequence). The CDR3 covers 16 residues.